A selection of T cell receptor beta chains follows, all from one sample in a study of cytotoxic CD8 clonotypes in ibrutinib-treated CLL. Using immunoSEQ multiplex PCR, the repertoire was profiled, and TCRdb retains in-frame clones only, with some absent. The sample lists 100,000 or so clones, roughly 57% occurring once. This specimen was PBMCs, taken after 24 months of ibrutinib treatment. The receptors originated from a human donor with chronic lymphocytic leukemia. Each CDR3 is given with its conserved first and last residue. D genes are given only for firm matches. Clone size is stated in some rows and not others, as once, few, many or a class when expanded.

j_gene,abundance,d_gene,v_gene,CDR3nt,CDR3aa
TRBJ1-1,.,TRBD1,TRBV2,TGTGCCAGCAGGAAAGTACCGGGACAGGGATACACTGAAGCTTTCTTT,CASRKVPGQGYTEAFF
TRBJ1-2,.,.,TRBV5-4,TGTGCCAGCAGCCAGGGCTTCTCAGGGGACTATGGCTACACCTTC,CASSQGFSGDYGYTF
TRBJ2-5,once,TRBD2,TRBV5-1,TGCGCCAGCAGCTTGTGGACTAGTCAAGAGACCCAGTACTTC,CASSLWTSQETQYF
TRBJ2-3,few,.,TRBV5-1,TGCGCCAGCAGCTTGGGACAGCCCACAGATACGCAGTATTTT,CASSLGQPTDTQYF
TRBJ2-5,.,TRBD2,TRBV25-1,TGTGCCAGCAGTGAATGGGAGGGACAAGAGACCCAGTACTTC,CASSEWEGQETQYF
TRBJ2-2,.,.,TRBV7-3,TGTGCCAGCAGCTTAACGGGCGAAGTGAGTGACACCGGGGAGCTGTTTTTT,CASSLTGEVSDTGELFF
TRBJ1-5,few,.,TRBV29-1,TGCAGCGTGGCAGACAACCCCAATCAGCCCCAGCATTTT,CSVADNPNQPQHF
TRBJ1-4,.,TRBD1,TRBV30,TGTGCCTGGAGTCCCGGGACAGGGAATGAAAAACTGTTTTTT,CAWSPGTGNEKLFF
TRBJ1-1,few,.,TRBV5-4,TGTGCCAGCAGCCCGATGACAGGAGGTAATGAAGCTTTCTTT,CASSPMTGGNEAFF
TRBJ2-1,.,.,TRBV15,TGTGCCACCAGCAGAGGGGCAAGACAATACTCCTACAATGAGCAGTTCTTC,CATSRGARQYSYNEQFF
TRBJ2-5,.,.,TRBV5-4,TGTGCCAGCAGTCCCGGTTTGGGCCTTCCAGAGACCCAGTACTTC,CASSPGLGLPETQYF
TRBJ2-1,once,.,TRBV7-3,TGTGCCAGCAGCTTAAGGGCGGGGAACTCCAAATCCAATGAGCAGTTCTTC,CASSLRAGNSKSNEQFF
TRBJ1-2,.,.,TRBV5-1,TGCGCCAGCAGACAAACCCTCAGTGGGCTTGGCTACACCTTC,CASRQTLSGLGYTF
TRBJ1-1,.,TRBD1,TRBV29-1,TGCAGCTTTGGACAGGGGGCTGAAGCTTTCTTT,CSFGQGAEAFF
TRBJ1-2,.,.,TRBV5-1,TGCGCCAGCAGCTTGACGAGGGGGGACTATGGCTACACCTTC,CASSLTRGDYGYTF
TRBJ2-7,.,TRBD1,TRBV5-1,TGCGCCAGCAGCTCACCGGGACAGGGGGCGCGCGAGCAGTACTTC,CASSSPGQGAREQYF
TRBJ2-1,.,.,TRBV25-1,TGTGCCAGCAGTGCCCGACAGGGAGGGGTCTACAATGAGCAGTTCTTC,CASSARQGGVYNEQFF
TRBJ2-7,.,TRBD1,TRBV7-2,TGTGCCAGCAGTTCCCAGGGGGCTTCAGACGAGCAGTACTTC,CASSSQGASDEQYF
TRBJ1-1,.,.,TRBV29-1,TGCAGCGTTGTAATGGGGGGCGAAACTGAAGCTTTCTTT,CSVVMGGETEAFF
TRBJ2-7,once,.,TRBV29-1,TGCAGCGTTGAAGAAAACACGGACGAGCAGTACTTC,CSVEENTDEQYF
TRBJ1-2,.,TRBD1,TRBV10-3,TGTGCCATCAGTGAAGGGACAGGGCTCTATGGCTACACCTTC,CAISEGTGLYGYTF
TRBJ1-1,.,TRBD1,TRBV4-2,TGTGCCAGCAGCCAGCCAGACAGGGAGGATGAAGCTTTCTTT,CASSQPDREDEAFF
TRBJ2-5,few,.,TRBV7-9,TGTGCCAGCAGCTCTAATCCCCGGGAGACCCAGTACTTC,CASSSNPRETQYF
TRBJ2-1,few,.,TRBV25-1,TGTGCCAGCAGTAGTAACTACAATGAGCAGTTCTTC,CASSSNYNEQFF
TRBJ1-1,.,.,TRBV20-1,TGCAGTGCTCTCCGGACATGGGAAGCTTTCTTT,CSALRTWEAFF
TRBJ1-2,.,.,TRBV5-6,TGTGCCAGCAGCCTTACCGGGACAGGCTACACCTTC,CASSLTGTGYTF
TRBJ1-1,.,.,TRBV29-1,TGCAGCGTCACACACCGAAACACTGAAGCTTTCTTT,CSVTHRNTEAFF